The clone carrying this TCR beta chain was detected only a few times. Its target is not known. Construction of TCR beta libraries was performed using quantitative 5'-RACE with molecular barcodes. TCRdb reprocessed the 5' RACE reads with MiXCR, giving one entry per CDR3 protein. The top ten clones hold 0.51% of a sample with about 840,000 distinct CDR3 sequences, about 11% of them seen once. Germline-derived CDR1 and CDR2 are MNHEY and SMNVEV (reference sequence). V dropped 4 bases and J dropped 8; count of bases not matched to a gene: 6. CDR3 length: 14 residues. These data are taken from a study of CD8 T cells in ankylosing spondylitis. Study observations and caveats: Past research had described some motif variants in reactive arthritis synovial fluid and blood. Disease-linked clones reportedly concentrated significantly in matched ankylosing spondylitis synovial fluid. Peripheral blood held disease-linked clones only at relatively low frequency, and these were CD8+. About 8 highly homologous variants made up a TCR beta motif that seemed to typify ankylosing spondylitis blood.

The chain links TRBV27 to TRBJ1-4; 8 nucleotides align to TRBD1. The receptor was isolated from a male donor with ankylosing spondylitis. Sample: blood, either unsorted or a sorted T cell fraction (not recorded which). CDR3: CASSSTGAGEKLFF. The CDR3 DNA is TGTGCCAGCAGTTCGACAGGGGCAGGGGAAAAACTGTTTTTT.